This T cell receptor (beta chain) was recovered during a study of response to subunit inactivated influenza vaccine. Points from the study as a whole: Each seasonal influenza vaccination recruits few new T cells, the authors suggested.

The germline V gene has CDR1 SGHAT and CDR2 FQNNGV. V was cut by 0 bases and J by 6 bases, with 8 bases left in between. This CDR3 contains 13 residues. MiXCR, applied by TCRdb to the RT-PCR reads, yields one record per CDR3 protein. Among 500,000 or so distinct CDR3 sequences listed, approximately 11% were seen once. In regard to this clonotype: Its antigen is as yet unknown.

This chain joins TRBV11-2 and TRBJ1-1; D call uncertain. The starting material was PBMCs from blood, obtained about 40 days after vaccination. This TCR derives from a middle-aged man who received an inactivated influenza vaccine. The CDR3 nucleotides read TGTGCCAGCAGCTTAGAAAGGAGCTCTGAAGCTTTCTTT. Translated, it gives CASSLERSSEAFF.